Following are 27 T cell receptor beta chains from one sample sequenced in a study of cytomegalovirus exposure and HLA in healthy donors. The study ran its PCR with 60 Vbeta and 13 Jbeta primers. Profiling relied on immunoSEQ multiplex PCR, and the TCRdb table lists in-frame clones only, not all of them. The data show 200,000 or so clones, roughly 80% seen once. Material: PBMCs. Receptors originate from a woman aged 45-59 years in good health and CMV-seropositive.

This chain uses TRBV15 with TRBJ2-1; 8 bases fit TRBD1. The CDR3 has 14 residues. J gave up 6 bases and V 1 base, and 2 bases lay outside the gene matches. Germline V CDR1 and CDR2: LNHNV, YYDKDF (reference sequence). The CDR3 DNA reads as TGTGCCACCAGCAGAGGAACAGGGGGCAATGAGCAGTTCTTC. It translates to CATSRGTGGNEQFF.

The chain recombines TRBV29-1 with TRBJ1-5, with a tentative D call TRBD1 (6 bases). The CDR3 covers 13 residues. Looked up from germline, CDR1 is SQVTM and CDR2 is ANQGSEA. Trimming cost V 5 bases and J 6 bases, with 14 bases left between them. The CDR3 region is CSVIDRLGQPQHF. In DNA form, the CDR3 reads TGCAGCGTTATCGACAGGTTAGGTCAGCCCCAGCATTTT.

CDR3 DNA sequence: TGCGCCAGCAGCCAAGTATACAGGGGGCTTAAAGATGAGCAGTTCTTC. Residues: CASSQVYRGLKDEQFF. The chain carries TRBV4-1 and TRBJ2-1, with TRBD1 matching 9 bases. The CDR3 length is 16 residues. Trimming at V came to 1 base and at J to 8 bases, leaving 9 bases not matched to a gene. Germline CDR1 reads MGHRA; CDR2 reads YSYEKL.

The rearrangement joins TRBV6-5 to TRBJ2-1, with TRBD2 identical over 12 bases. Germline V gives CDR1 MNHEY, CDR2 SVGAGI. V was pared by 7 bases and J by 9 bases, with 7 bases of the junction left unmatched. The CDR3 spans 14 residues. CDR3 nucleotides: TGTGCCAGCACTAGCGGGAGGGTGCGTGGTGAGCAGTTCTTC. It is translated as CASTSGRVRGEQFF.

The chain joins TRBV18 to TRBJ2-5, with TRBD2 as a possible D gene (5 bases). The CDR3 sequence is 14 residues long. V was cut by 6 bases and J by 4 bases, with 15 bases left in between. Germline V gene lookup returns CDR1 KGHSH and CDR2 LQKENI. CDR3 DNA sequence: TGTGCCAGCTCTGTACAAGGGAGAGGAGAGACCCAGTACTTC. This translates into CASSVQGRGETQYF.

The gene calls are TRBV5-5 and TRBJ2-6; no definite D call. CDR1 and CDR2 (germline): SGHKS, YYEKEE (reference sequence). V lost 3 bases to trimming and J lost 2 bases, with 6 bases between them. The CDR3 loop spans 14 amino acids. The DNA of the CDR3 is TGTGCCAGCAGCTCGGTGGCTGGGGCCAACGTCCTGACTTTC. It encodes CASSSVAGANVLTF.

This chain joins TRBV10-3 and TRBJ2-3, with TRBD1 matching over 7 bases. The CDR3 runs 13 residues. Germline V gene data show CDR1 as ENHRY and CDR2 as SYGVKD. Germline trimming cut 6 bases from V and 6 bases from J; bases unmatched to any gene: 6. As DNA, the CDR3 is TGTGCCATCAGCTTCGACAGGGCTGATACGCAGTATTTT. Amino acid sequence: CAISFDRADTQYF.

The chain employs TRBV19 and TRBJ1-4; D is possibly TRBD1 (6 bases). CDR1 and CDR2 from the germline V gene are LNHDA and SQIVND (reference sequence). Trimming took 3 bases from V and 14 from J, leaving 22 bases between them. The length of the CDR3 is 15 residues. This CDR3 is CASSIYGDFTGLLFF. In nucleotides, the CDR3 is TGTGCCAGTAGTATCTATGGGGATTTCACAGGGCTGCTGTTTTTT. The whole variable domain, remainder taken from reference TRBV19 and TRBJ1-4, is DGGITQSPKYLFRKEGQNVTLSCEQNLNHDAMYWYRQDPGQGLRLIYYSQIVNDFQKGDIAEGYSVSREKKESFPLTVTSAQKNPTAFYLCASSIYGDFTGLLFFGSGTQLSVL.

Only a few counts were recorded for this clone. J is TRBJ2-7 and V is TRBV11-2; D perhaps matches TRBD1 (6 bases). Looked up from germline, CDR1 is SGHAT and CDR2 is FQNNGV. Trimming took 5 bases from V and 0 from J, leaving 11 bases between them. This CDR3 spans 14 amino acids. CDR3 sequence (DNA): TGTGCCAGCAGCCGGGACACTATCTCCTACGAGCAGTACTTC. Amino acid sequence: CASSRDTISYEQYF.

V is TRBV4-3 and J is TRBJ1-1, with 8 bases lining up with TRBD1. The V gene's germline CDR1 is LGHNA and CDR2 YSLEER. Trimming at V came to 4 bases and at J to 4 bases, leaving 5 bases not matched to a gene. This CDR3 region has 14 residues. The CDR3 coding sequence is TGCGCCAGCAGCCCAGGACAGGGTGGCACTGAAGCTTTCTTT. Its translation is CASSPGQGGTEAFF.

CDR3 sequence (DNA): TGTGCCAGCTCACAGTCCTTAGCGGGAGTCTACAATGAGCAGTTCTTC. As protein: CASSQSLAGVYNEQFF. V gene TRBV18 combines with J gene TRBJ2-1; 9 bases map to TRBD2. This CDR3 comprises 16 residues. J was trimmed by 3 bases and V by 4 bases; bases with no gene match: 7. The germline CDR1 and CDR2 sequences are KGHSH and LQKENI.

V and J are TRBV2 and TRBJ2-5, with D possibly being TRBD2 (5 bases). CDR1 is SNHLY, CDR2 FYNNEI, per germline. The CDR3 is 13 residues long. V lost 10 bases to trimming and J lost 2 bases, with 14 bases between them. The CDR3 DNA reads TGTGCCATCTCGGGCCCGGGACAAGAGACCCAGTACTTC. Translated, it gives CAISGPGQETQYF. The complete variable domain, with remaining parts taken from reference TRBV2 and TRBJ2-5, reads EPEVTQTPSHQVTQMGQEVILRCVPISNHLYFYWYRQILGQKVEFLVSFYNNEISEKSEIFDDQFSVERPDGSNFTLKIRSTKLEDSAMYFCAISGPGQETQYFGPGTRLLVL.

V usage is TRBV21-1 and J usage is TRBJ1-2; the table's D call TRBD1 went unverified against the DNA. TRBV21-1 represents a pseudogene. CDR3 length: 14 residues. CDR3 region: CASMRHPCSYGYTF. The CDR3 nucleotides read TGTGCCAGCATGCGACACCCTTGTAGCTATGGCTACACCTTC.

V usage is TRBV4-3 and J usage is TRBJ2-3; the match to TRBD1 covers 9 bases. The CDR3 length is 18 residues. The J segment lost 3 bases and the V segment lost 1 base, leaving 11 bases of the junction unmatched. Germline V gene data show CDR1 as LGHNA and CDR2 as YSLEER. The CDR3 region has the DNA TGCGCCAGCAGCCAAGGGGTGAGGGGACAGGGTATGACAGATACGCAGTATTTT. This gives the protein CASSQGVRGQGMTDTQYF.

J is TRBJ2-3 and V is TRBV10-2; 12 bases agree with TRBD2. V shed 4 bases and J 1 base; nucleotides not matched to a gene: 9. Germline V gene sequence: CDR1 WSHSY, CDR2 SAAADI. The CDR3 runs 18 residues. CDR3 nucleotide sequence: TGCGCCAGCAGTGGGCTAGCGGGAGGGCCTGGTGGCACAGATACGCAGTATTTT. It yields the protein CASSGLAGGPGGTDTQYF.

The genes are TRBV19 and TRBJ1-3; 7 bases line up with TRBD1. CDR1 is LNHDA and CDR2 is SQIVND in the germline V gene (reference sequence). The CDR3 is 19 residues long. V lost 4 bases to trimming and J lost 0 bases; unmatched junction nucleotides: 15. CDR3 in amino acids: CASSSSGAYGQDSGNTIYF. The CDR3 DNA sequence: TGTGCCAGTAGTAGTAGTGGGGCTTATGGACAGGACTCTGGAAACACCATATATTTT.

The CDR3 loop reads CASSSGTGTDEQYF. The CDR3 nucleotides are TGTGCCAGCAGTTCCGGGACAGGTACCGACGAGCAGTACTTC. The chain uses TRBV28 and TRBJ2-5, with 8 bases lining up with TRBD1. The last part of the DNA fits TRBJ2-7 better; the J call may be wrong. From germline, CDR1 is MDHEN and CDR2 SYDVKM. The CDR3 runs 14 residues.

The chain links TRBV13 to TRBJ2-3; 11 bases are a match to TRBD1. CDR1 is PRHDT and CDR2 is FYEKMQ in the germline V gene (reference sequence). The CDR3 contains 15 residues. With 1 base clipped from V and 7 bases from J, the junction kept 4 bases outside the gene matches. The CDR3 loop is CASSLAGTGGHTQYF. CDR3 nucleotides: TGTGCCAGCAGCTTAGCCGGGACAGGGGGGCATACGCAGTATTTT. Full variable domain (missing parts from reference TRBV13 and TRBJ2-3): AAGVIQSPRHLIKEKRETATLKCYPIPRHDTVYWYQQGPGQDPQFLISFYEKMQSDKGSIPDRFSAQQFSDYHSELNMSSLELGDSALYFCASSLAGTGGHTQYFGPGTRLTVL.

The J gene is TRBJ2-5, the V gene TRBV28, with 7 bases matching TRBD2. The trim removed 4 bases at V and 4 bases at J, leaving 6 bases unmatched. The germline V gene encodes CDR1 MDHEN and CDR2 SYDVKM. This CDR3 comprises 14 residues. In DNA, the CDR3 is TGTGCCAGCAGTTCTGGGGGGGGTCGAGAGACCCAGTACTTC. As protein: CASSSGGGRETQYF.

As regards this clone: The same CDR3 is also encoded by other DNA sequences in this sample. The V call is TRBV28, the J call TRBJ1-5; 8 bases agree with TRBD1. This CDR3 is built from 14 residues. J gave up 5 bases and V 4 bases, and 4 bases lay outside the gene matches. The V gene's germline CDR1 is MDHEN and CDR2 SYDVKM. The CDR3 is CASSSGQGDQPQHF. The CDR3 DNA follows: TGTGCCAGCAGTTCCGGACAGGGTGATCAGCCCCAGCATTTT.

The rearrangement links TRBV5-6 to TRBJ2-1; 9 bases match TRBD1. V was clipped by 3 bases and J by 8 bases; unmatched bases: 3. Germline-derived CDR1 and CDR2 are SGHDT and YYEEEE. The CDR3 is 13 amino acids. DNA of the CDR3: TGTGCCAGCAGCTCGGGACAGGGTTATGAGCAGTTCTTC. Translated: CASSSGQGYEQFF.

A note on this clone: A junction boundary mismatches the germline segment, possibly from a read error. Additional DNA sequences in this sample encode the identical CDR3. This chain uses TRBV7-2 with TRBJ1-4; 7 bases match TRBD1. Germline V gene data show CDR1 as SGHTA and CDR2 as FQGNSA. CDR3 size: 15 residues. The CDR3 DNA sequence: TGTGCTAGCAGCCCAAGACAGGGTGGACTTGAAAAACTGTTTTTT. It specifies CASSPRQGGLEKLFF.

There are a few counts of this clone. The chain links TRBV19 to TRBJ2-1; 8 nucleotides match TRBD2. Germline trimming cut 6 bases from V and 4 bases from J; bases unmatched to any gene: 8. Germline CDR1 is LNHDA and CDR2 is SQIVND (reference sequence). The CDR3 spans 15 residues. The CDR3 region is CASRPAGVGYNEQFF. The CDR3 DNA reads as TGTGCCAGTAGACCAGCGGGAGTGGGTTACAATGAGCAGTTCTTC. The full variable domain, completed using reference TRBV19 and TRBJ2-1, is DGGITQSPKYLFRKEGQNVTLSCEQNLNHDAMYWYRQDPGQGLRLIYYSQIVNDFQKGDIAEGYSVSREKKESFPLTVTSAQKNPTAFYLCASRPAGVGYNEQFFGPGTRLTVL.

Details on this clone: Its ends do not fully match the called genes, so a read error is possible. The chain links TRBV2 to TRBJ1-6; D may be TRBD1 (5 bases). Per the germline V gene, CDR1 is SNHLY and CDR2 is FYNNEI. CDR3 size: 12 residues. The CDR3 here is CASSEGAVRVYF. The CDR3 DNA follows: TGTGCCAGCAGTGAAGGCGCGGTCAGGGTTTACTTT.

The rearrangement joins TRBV19 to TRBJ2-2; 11 bases agree with TRBD1. The J segment lost 3 bases and the V segment lost 3 bases, leaving 6 bases of the junction unmatched. Germline CDR1 LNHDA, CDR2 SQIVND (reference sequence). The CDR3 length is 17 residues. The CDR3 region has the DNA TGTGCCAGTAGTATGGGACAGGGGGGAAGATACACCGGGGAGCTGTTTTTT. This sequence encodes CASSMGQGGRYTGELFF.

This chain links TRBV5-1 with TRBJ1-2; D is undetermined. V was cut by 1 base and J by 0 bases, with 7 bases left in between. The CDR3 consists of 14 residues. Germline CDR1 is SGHRS and CDR2 is YFSETQ. This chain's CDR3 is CASSLSPANYGYTF. Here the CDR3 DNA reads TGCGCCAGCAGCTTGAGTCCAGCTAACTATGGCTACACCTTC.

The chain combines TRBV15 with TRBJ2-7, with D possibly being TRBD2 (7 bases). There are 14 residues in the CDR3. Trimming stripped 1 base from V and 3 bases from J, with 10 bases between. Germline CDR1 reads LNHNV; CDR2 reads YYDKDF (reference sequence). CDR3 sequence reads: CATSRGEGVYEQYF. The CDR3 nucleotides are TGTGCCACCAGCAGAGGGGAGGGGGTCTACGAGCAGTACTTC. Variable domain in full (rest from reference TRBV15 and TRBJ2-7): DAMVIQNPRYQVTQFGKPVTLSCSQTLNHNVMYWYQQKSSQAPKLLFHYYDKDFNNEADTPDNFQSRRPNTSFCFLDIRSPGLGDTAMYLCATSRGEGVYEQYFGPGTRLTVT.